These 14 T cell receptor delta chains originate from one sample sequenced in a study of γδ T cells in repeated Plasmodium falciparum infection (dated by TCRdb to about 2021). For bulk TCR repertoire analysis, Vgamma9/Vdelta2+ and Vdelta2-negative gammadelta T cell populations were isolated by flow sorting from peripheral blood mononuclear cells. Receptor amplification or capture employed multiplex PCR. TCRdb records Illumina MiSeq as the sequencer. Via CATT, TCRdb reprocessed the public reads, and rows with identical DNA were then joined. Present in this sample are some 50,000 delta-chain clones, around 1.6% of which were seen just once. The ten largest clones add up to roughly 8.6% of the sample. Sequencing was carried out using gamma-delta T cells from blood. The receptors were gathered from a pool of human donors (malaria-infected and uninfected, not separated).

This clone came up many times. This likely stems from a read error, as it lies one base from a far larger clone. This chain uses TRDV2 with TRDJ1; D is unclear. The CDR3 totals 12 residues. CDR1 GEAIGNYY and CDR2 EKD come from the germline V gene. The V gene lost 9 bases and the J gene lost 2 bases, with 12 bases spanning the gap. The CDR3: CARGTCTDKLIF. The CDR3 nucleotides read TGTGCCCGTGGGACCTGTACCGATAAACTCATCTTT.

Comments on this clone: This may come from a read error, since a much larger clone is one base off. The chain carries TRDV2 and TRDJ3; TRDD3 aligns across 7 bases. TCRdb offers no J gene call, so here the DNA was matched to germline to obtain one. In germline, CDR1 is GEAIGNYY, CDR2 EKD. This CDR3 has 20 amino acids. Written as DNA, the CDR3 is TGTGCCTGTGACACGCTGGTGGGGGACACGACCTCCTGGGACACCAGACAGATGTTTTTC. The encoded protein is CACDTLVGDTTSWDTRQMFF.

On this clone itself: Other DNA sequences of this sample code for an identical CDR3. The V call is TRDV1, the J call TRDJ4; no reliable D call. TCRdb records no J gene; here it was assigned by comparing the DNA to germline. The CDR3 has 19 residues. The germline V and J ends were trimmed by 3 bases and 6 bases, with 32 bases remaining between them. Germline V gene lookup returns CDR1 TSWWSYY and CDR2 QGS. CDR3 amino acids: CALGDHPTKRGPGGLSLIF. Here the CDR3 DNA reads TGTGCTCTTGGGGACCACCCCACTAAGAGGGGTCCCGGTGGGCTATCCCTGATCTTT.

For this clone: The TCRdb protein, from a much larger clone, departs from this DNA's translation at residue 19, likely by read error; the protein shown derives from the DNA. The chain couples TRDV1 to TRDJ1; 9 positions agree with TRDD3. TCRdb supplies no J gene; here it was assigned by aligning the nucleotide sequence to germline. Per the germline V gene, CDR1 is TSWWSYY and CDR2 is QGS. The CDR3 is 23 residues long. CDR3 in DNA: TGTGCTCTTGGGGATCCGTTGGGTCCTACAAAATCTACTGGGGGACTAAACACCGGTAAACTCATCTTT. This encodes CALGDPLGPTKSTGGLNTGKLIF.

Relative to its sample, this clone is medium-sized. Other DNA sequences in this specimen translate into the identical CDR3. The chain has TRDV2 and TRDJ3, with D unclear. The CDR3 runs 15 residues. From germline, CDR1 is GEAIGNYY and CDR2 EKD. Trimming removed 3 bases at V and 2 bases at J, with 7 bases between. The CDR3 spells CACDSKAWDTRQMFF. CDR3 in DNA: TGTGCCTGTGACTCCAAGGCCTGGGACACCCGACAGATGTTTTTC.

In its sample, this clone was seen a few times. With only one base between it and a far larger clone, this is likely a read error. The chain employs TRDV2 and TRDJ3; D unresolved. The J gene was not available in TCRdb and was assigned here by matching the DNA to germline segments. The CDR3 sequence is 19 residues long. The germline gives CDR1 GEAIGNYY, CDR2 EKD. Trimming stripped 0 bases from V and 0 bases from J, with 14 bases between. In DNA, the CDR3 is TGTGCCTGTGACACCTTAGCTACTGAGGGCTCCTGGGACACCCGACAGATGTTTTTC. Translating it yields CACDTLATEGSWDTRQMFF.

This clone was recorded a few times. A read error likely explains this, since a far larger clone differs by one base. Different DNA sequences within this sample yield the same CDR3. V is TRDV3 and J is TRDJ1; either TRDD1 or TRDD3 may fit D (5 bases each). V was shortened by 4 bases and J by 0 bases, with 33 bases between the two germline ends. This CDR3 has 20 amino acids. Germline CDR1 TVYSNPD, CDR2 GDNSRS (reference sequence). This chain's CDR3 is CASFGPDSTGGRFYTDKLIF. The CDR3 DNA follows: TGTGCCTCCTTTGGTCCCGATAGTACTGGAGGGAGATTCTACACCGATAAACTCATCTTT. The full variable domain, completed using reference TRDV3 and TRDJ1, is CDKVTQSSPDQTVASGSEVVLLCTYDTVYSNPDLFWYRIRPDYSFQFVFYGDNSRSEGADFTQGRFSVKHILTQKAFHLVISPVRTEDSATYYCASFGPDSTGGRFYTDKLIFGKGTRVTVEP.

This clone was observed a handful of times. It is likely a read error: a sequence one base away is far more abundant. In the same sample, other DNA sequences code for this CDR3. The chain links TRDV3 to TRDJ1; TRDD3 matches 12 bases. Germline matching of the DNA provided the J gene here, since TCRdb leaves it blank. The CDR3 loop spans 22 amino acids. V lost 1 base, J lost 2 bases, and 26 bases stayed unmatched. Germline V lookup: CDR1 TVYSNPD, CDR2 GDNSRS (reference sequence). The CDR3 DNA sequence: TGTGCCTTTAAGTTAATTGGGCCTACATACAAGCTGGGGGATACGCCGACCGATAAACTCATCTTT. This gives the protein CAFKLIGPTYKLGDTPTDKLIF.

A word on this clone: This is likely an artifact of a read error, given a far larger clone one base away. Other DNA variants within this sample encode the same CDR3. V and J are TRDV2 and TRDJ1; 12 bases agree with TRDD3. No J segment appears in TCRdb, so it was assigned here by matching the sequence to germline. The junction had 11 bases not matched to a gene; V was cut back by 7 bases and J by 0 bases. The CDR3 is 17 amino acids. Germline lookup yields CDR1 GEAIGNYY and CDR2 EKD. CDR3 loop: CACDPVLGDTYTDKLIF. CDR3 DNA sequence: TGTGCCTGCGACCCAGTACTGGGGGATACCTACACCGATAAACTCATCTTT.

This clone showed up just a few times. The protein recorded in TCRdb matches a much larger clone and deviates from this DNA's translation at residue 13, suggesting a read error; the protein here is obtained by translating the DNA. The J gene is TRDJ1, the V gene TRDV2, with 8 nucleotides matching TRDD3. TCRdb offers no J gene call, so here the DNA was matched to germline to obtain one. Germline V CDR1 and CDR2: GEAIGNYY, EKD. The CDR3 contains 18 residues. Trimming took 1 base from V and 3 from J; bases not matched to a gene: 15. CDR3 DNA: TGTGCCTGTGACACTCTGGCTGGGGGAACGTCGTACGCCGATAAACTCATCTTT. This codes for CACDTLAGGTSYADKLIF.

This clone was seen a few times. A single base is all that separates this from a far larger clone, so a read error is likely. Other DNA sequences in this specimen translate into the identical CDR3. The chain uses TRDV1 and TRDJ1; weak D call: TRDD3 (6 bases). The germline V gene has CDR1 TSWWSYY and CDR2 QGS. The CDR3 is made up of 21 amino acids. V was trimmed by 2 bases and J by 5 bases, leaving 33 bases between them. The CDR3 here is CALGEFTAVLGDTVVMDKLIF. The CDR3, as DNA: TGTGCTCTTGGGGAATTCACGGCGGTACTGGGAGATACTGTCGTCATGGATAAACTCATCTTT.

This clone turned up a few times. TCRdb records a much larger clone's protein for this DNA, with a difference at residue 3 that likely arises from a read error; the protein given is the translation of the DNA. The chain recombines TRDV1 with TRDJ1; the D gene is possibly TRDD3 (5 bases). The germline gives CDR1 TSWWSYY, CDR2 QGS. The CDR3 loop spans 21 amino acids. The CDR3 sequence is CAIGELKRTGHHQWGTDKLIF. CDR3 DNA: TGTGCTATTGGGGAACTCAAGCGGACGGGTCACCATCAATGGGGCACCGATAAACTCATCTTT.

Comment on this clone: This likely traces to a read error, being one base from a far larger clone. Other DNA variants within this sample encode the same CDR3. The DNA for the CDR3 is TGTGCCCTTGGGGAACTAAGACTGACCTTCTGGGGGAAAACTAGCTACACCGATAAACTCATCTTT. As protein: CALGELRLTFWGKTSYTDKLIF. This chain connects TRDV1 to TRDJ1, with 8 bases identical to TRDD3. Germline matching of the DNA provided the J gene here, since TCRdb leaves it blank. This CDR3 region has 22 residues. Germline CDR1 is TSWWSYY and CDR2 is QGS.

This clone is medium-sized. This chain links TRDV1 with TRDJ1; D is possibly TRDD3 (6 bases). This CDR3 has 20 residues. Trimming pared 3 bases from V and 9 bases from J, leaving 35 bases between. In germline, CDR1 is TSWWSYY, CDR2 QGS. The CDR3 loop reads CALGDTTGASGGARKGELIF. In nucleotides, the CDR3 is TGTGCTCTTGGGGATACTACGGGGGCTTCGGGGGGAGCCAGAAAGGGTGAACTCATCTTT.